Listed below are T cell receptor beta chains from one sample, sequenced in a study of blood T cells in healthy people across ages. MiXCR, applied by TCRdb to the 5' RACE reads, yields one record per CDR3 protein. The sample includes around 900,000 distinct CDR3 sequences, under 30% of them seen just once. Sequencing was performed on blood. The receptors shown here come from a woman over 75 in good health. The CDR3 runs from the conserved cysteine through the conserved F or W. The order of the fields is clone size, J gene, V gene, D gene, CDR3 protein, CDR3 DNA. D genes are given only for firm matches. Part of the rows lack a size; the others show once, few, many or a class for expanded clones.

>.|TRBJ2-3|TRBV6-2/TRBV6-3|TRBD1
CASRQTGTGKYF
TGTGCCAGCAGGCAGACCGGGACAGGGAAGTATTTT
>.|TRBJ2-2|TRBV12-3/TRBV12-4|TRBD1
CASSSDRAGSGELFF
TGTGCCAGCAGTTCGGACAGGGCGGGTTCCGGGGAGCTGTTTTTT
>many|TRBJ2-4|TRBV5-1|TRBD2
CASSLARTSGGADEQYF
TGCGCCAGCAGCTTGGCCCGAACTAGCGGGGGGGCGGATGAGCAGTACTTC
>few|TRBJ2-3|TRBV7-2|.
CASSLAEGGGANTQYF
TGTGCCAGCAGCTTAGCGGAGGGTGGGGGGGCGAATACGCAGTATTTT
>many|TRBJ2-1|TRBV7-9|TRBD1
CASSAKRDRPSYNEQFF
TGTGCCAGCAGCGCGAAACGGGACAGGCCCTCCTACAATGAGCAGTTCTTC
>many|TRBJ2-3|TRBV5-1|.
CASSRQTSTDTQYF
TGCGCCAGTAGTAGACAGACTAGCACAGATACGCAGTATTTT
>.|TRBJ2-5|TRBV20-1|.
CRARPGETQYF
TGCAGGGCGAGACCTGGAGAGACCCAGTACTTC
>.|TRBJ2-7|TRBV19|.
CASSIQLGEYEQYF
TGTGCCAGTAGTATCCAATTGGGGGAGTACGAGCAGTACTTC
>many|TRBJ2-3|TRBV29-1|.
CSVVIGSDTQYF
TGCAGCGTTGTTATTGGGTCAGATACGCAGTATTTT
>many|TRBJ2-7|TRBV15|.
CATSRERPGTSYEQYF
TGTGCCACCAGCAGAGAGCGGCCAGGGACATCCTACGAGCAGTACTTC
>many|TRBJ1-6|TRBV20-1|TRBD1
CSARDGEGQVSSYNSPLHF
TGCAGTGCTAGAGATGGAGAGGGACAGGTCAGCTCCTATAATTCACCCCTCCACTTT
>.|TRBJ1-1|TRBV29-1|.
CSVEDLGAVNTEAFF
TGCAGCGTTGAAGATCTGGGGGCGGTGAACACTGAAGCTTTCTTT
>.|TRBJ1-2|TRBV6-6|TRBD1
CASSYPLGTGVNGYTF
TGTGCCAGCAGTTACCCCCTCGGGACAGGGGTCAATGGCTACACCTTC
>.|TRBJ1-2|TRBV11-3|.
CASSLVGKGYTF
TGTGCCAGCAGCTTAGTCGGGAAAGGCTACACCTTC
>few|TRBJ2-5|TRBV5-1|.
CASSLNPQGRVAQYF
TGCGCCAGCAGCTTAAACCCCCAGGGTCGGGTGGCCCAGTACTTC
>many|TRBJ1-2|TRBV6-5|TRBD1
CASSYSDRVSPYGYTF
TGTGCCAGCAGTTACTCGGACAGGGTCAGTCCCTATGGCTACACCTTC
>.|TRBJ2-2|TRBV6-2/TRBV6-3|.
CASSYSSANTGELFF
TGTGCCAGCAGTTACTCGTCCGCGAACACCGGGGAGCTGTTTTTT
>once|TRBJ2-2|TRBV20-1|.
CSAKRGAGELFF
TGCAGTGCCAAACGGGGTGCCGGGGAGCTGTTTTTT
>.|TRBJ1-5|TRBV27|.
CASTPGRLNQPQHF
TGTGCCAGCACCCCAGGACGTCTCAATCAGCCCCAGCATTTT
>.|TRBJ2-5|TRBV28|.
CASSRVSYEKYF
TGTGCCAGCAGCAGGGTGAGCTACGAGAAGTACTTC
>many|TRBJ1-1|TRBV24-1|.
CATSPSQGKNTEAFF
TGTGCCACCAGTCCAAGTCAGGGAAAGAACACTGAAGCTTTCTTT
>few|TRBJ2-5|TRBV7-2|.
CASSLSAGPTGETQYF
TGTGCCAGCAGCTTATCCGCCGGGCCTACCGGGGAGACCCAGTACTTC
>once|TRBJ1-1|TRBV6-1|.
CASSERALRTEAFF
TGTGCCAGCAGTGAAAGGGCCCTGAGGACTGAAGCTTTCTTT
>many|TRBJ2-3|TRBV20-1|TRBD2
CSATTTSGGKGPKDTQYF
TGCAGTGCTACCACGACTAGCGGGGGGAAGGGCCCCAAAGATACGCAGTATTTT